This note documents a single T cell receptor beta chain sequence. This sample was included in a study of PD-1 blockade in mismatch repair-deficient tumors. Mismatch repair deficiency was confirmed in all patients, by PCR or immunohistochemistry. TCR sequencing covered a few patients who responded to pembrolizumab. Using immunoSEQ multiplex PCR, the repertoire was profiled, and TCRdb retains in-frame clones only, with some absent. The table includes 38,000 or so clones, about 88% detected once. The CDR3 has 16 residues. Per the germline V gene, CDR1 is SGHNT and CDR2 is YYREEE (reference sequence). Trimming cost V 4 bases and J 6 bases; bases outside gene matches: 14.

This rearrangement joins TRBV5-4 to TRBJ2-7; 9 positions match TRBD2. This TCR was recovered from an adult with mismatch repair-deficient cancer. The specimen was peripheral blood, collected 76 weeks after starting pembrolizumab. For the CDR3, the DNA is TGTGCCAGCAGCCCGTCCGGGGCTAGCGGGAACCTCGAGCAGTACTTC. Translating gives CASSPSGASGNLEQYF.